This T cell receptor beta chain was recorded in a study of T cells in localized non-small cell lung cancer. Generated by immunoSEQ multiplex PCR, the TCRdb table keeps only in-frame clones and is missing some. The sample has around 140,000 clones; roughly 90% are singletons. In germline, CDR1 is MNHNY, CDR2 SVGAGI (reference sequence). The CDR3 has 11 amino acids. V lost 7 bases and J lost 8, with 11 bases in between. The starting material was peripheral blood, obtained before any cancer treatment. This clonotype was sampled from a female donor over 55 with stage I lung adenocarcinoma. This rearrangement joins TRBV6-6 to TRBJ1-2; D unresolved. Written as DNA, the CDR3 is TGTGCCAGCAAAAGGCCATCGGGCTACACCTTC. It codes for CASKRPSGYTF.